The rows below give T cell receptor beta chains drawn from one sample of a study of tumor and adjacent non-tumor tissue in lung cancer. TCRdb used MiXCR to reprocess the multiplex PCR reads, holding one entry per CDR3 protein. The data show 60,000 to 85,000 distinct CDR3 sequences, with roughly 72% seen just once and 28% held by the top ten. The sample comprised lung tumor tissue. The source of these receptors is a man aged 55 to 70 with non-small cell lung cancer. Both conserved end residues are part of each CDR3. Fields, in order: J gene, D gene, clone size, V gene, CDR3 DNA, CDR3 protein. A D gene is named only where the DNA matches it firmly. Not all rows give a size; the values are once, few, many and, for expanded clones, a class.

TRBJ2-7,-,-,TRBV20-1,TGCAGTGCTGGGACCCGACAGCGAACTTACGAGCAGTGCTTC,CSAGTRQRTYEQCF
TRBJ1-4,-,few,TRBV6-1,TGTGCCAGCAGGCCCGGGACGGTAGAAAAGCTGTTTTTT,CASRPGTVEKLFF
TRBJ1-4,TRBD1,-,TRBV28,TGTGCCAACACCAACGAGGGGGACAGGGACGAAAAACTGTTTTTT,CANTNEGDRDEKLFF
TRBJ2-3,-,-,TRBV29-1,TGCAGCGTGCCGAATCTACTATCGGAAGCTGGCATCGATACGCAGTATTTT,CSVPNLLSEAGIDTQYF
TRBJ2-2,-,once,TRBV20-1,TGCAGAGCTAGAAAAAGCGTGAGGAACACCGGGGAGCTGTTTTTT,CRARKSVRNTGELFF
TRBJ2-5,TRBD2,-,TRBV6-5,TGTGCCAGCAGTTGCAATAGCGGGGTGGAGACCCTGTACTTC,CASSCNSGVETLYF
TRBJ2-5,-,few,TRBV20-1,TGCAGTGCTAGCGCCCACGAGAAACAGTACTTC,CSASAHEKQYF
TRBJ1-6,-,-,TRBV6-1,TGTACCAGCAGTGAAACCCTCCCGTGCTATAATTCACCCCTCCACTTT,CTSSETLPCYNSPLHF
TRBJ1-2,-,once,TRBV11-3,TGTGCCAGCTGGAGTGAACGGGACAACTATGGATACACCTTC,CASWSERDNYGYTF
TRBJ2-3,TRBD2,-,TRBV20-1,TGCAGTGATGGACTAGCGGCCGCGGGAGATAAGCAGTATTTT,CSDGLAAAGDKQYF
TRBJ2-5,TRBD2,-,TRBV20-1,TGCAATGCTCCGGGAGTAGCGGGAGTATGGGTGGAGCAAGAGACCCAGTACTTC,CNAPGVAGVWVEQETQYF
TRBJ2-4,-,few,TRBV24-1,TGTGCCTCCAGTGATTCCGGCTTTGGAAACATTCAGTACTTC,CASSDSGFGNIQYF
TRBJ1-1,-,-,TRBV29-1,TGCTGCGACTCGACAGGAGGGGACACTGAAGCTTTCTTT,CCDSTGGDTEAFF
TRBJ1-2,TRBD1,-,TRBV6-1,TGTGGCAGCAGTGTCGTAACAGGGGGAGCCTATGGCTACACCTTC,CGSSVVTGGAYGYTF
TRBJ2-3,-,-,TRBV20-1,TGCAGTGCTGGCACAGGGACAAATACGCAGTATTTT,CSAGTGTNTQYF
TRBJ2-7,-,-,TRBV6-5,TGTGCCAGAAGGACACTAGGCTCCTACGAGCAGTACTTC,CARRTLGSYEQYF
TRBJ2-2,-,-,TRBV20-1,TGCAGTGCTCGCCGCGGGACAGTGAACACCGGGGGGCTGTTTTTT,CSARRGTVNTGGLFF
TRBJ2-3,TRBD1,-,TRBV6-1,TGTGACAGCAGTGAGACAGGGGAGCAGTATTTT,CDSSETGEQYF
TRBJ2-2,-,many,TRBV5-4,TGTGCCAGCAGCTTGGCAGACACCGGGGAGCTGTTTTTT,CASSLADTGELFF
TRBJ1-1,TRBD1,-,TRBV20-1,TGCAGTACTAGCGGGGACAGGGAAGGCATTGAAGCTTTCTTT,CSTSGDREGIEAFF
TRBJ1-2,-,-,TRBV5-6,-,CASSLWSSSGGYTF
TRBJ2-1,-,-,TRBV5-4,TGTGCCAGAAGCTTGGAACTGGACATTTGGAATGAGCAGTTCTTC,CARSLELDIWNEQFF
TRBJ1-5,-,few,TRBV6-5,TGCTCCAGCAGTTACGACAGGACGAAGCCCCAGCATTTT,CSSSYDRTKPQHF
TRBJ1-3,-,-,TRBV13,TGTGCCAACAGCCTACTTGAAGGAAACACCATATATTTT,CANSLLEGNTIYF
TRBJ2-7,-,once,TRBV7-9,TGTACCAGCAGCTTAGGTGGCAGGCGGTCCGGTGAGCAGTACTTC,CTSSLGGRRSGEQYF
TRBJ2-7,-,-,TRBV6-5,TGTGTTAGCAGTTACGGGGTTGGACAGCTTTACGAGCAGTACTTC,CVSSYGVGQLYEQYF
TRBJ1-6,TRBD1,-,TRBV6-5,TGTACCAGCAAAAACCTGGGACAGGGGGTTAGGCCCCTCCACTTT,CTSKNLGQGVRPLHF
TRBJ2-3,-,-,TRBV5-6,TGTGCAAGCAGCTCCCAGACCACAGATACGCTGTATTTT,CASSSQTTDTLYF
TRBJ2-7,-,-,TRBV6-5,TGTGCCAGAAGTTACGAACGGAACTCCTGCGAGCACTACTTC,CARSYERNSCEHYF
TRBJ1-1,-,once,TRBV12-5,TGTGCTAGTGGCTTGGGGGCAGGGACGAACACTGAAGCTTTCTTT,CASGLGAGTNTEAFF
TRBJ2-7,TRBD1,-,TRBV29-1,TGCAGCGTTTTCGGGACAGTCGCCTACGAGCAGTATTTC,CSVFGTVAYEQYF
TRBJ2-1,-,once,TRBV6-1,TGTGCAAGCAGTGGCCGACTGATTGAGCAGTTCTTC,CASSGRLIEQFF